Shown below are 11 T cell receptor beta chains from a single sample sequenced in a study of blood T cell repertoires in COVID-19. The data were produced by immunoSEQ multiplex PCR, yet TCRdb's version contains in-frame clones alone and is incomplete. The sample carries fewer than 11,000 clones, about 89% recorded once. The sample comprised peripheral blood. The receptors originated from a human donor in a cohort sampled during active COVID-19.

This chain uses TRBV2 with TRBJ1-6, with D possibly being TRBD1 (6 bases). V was trimmed by 5 bases and J by 7 bases, leaving 12 bases between them. Germline CDR1 is SNHLY and CDR2 is FYNNEI. The length of the CDR3 is 14 residues. CDR3 DNA: TGTGCCAGCAGTCGGCAGGGGCGAAATTCACCCCTCCACTTT. It yields the protein CASSRQGRNSPLHF.

This sequence joins TRBV5-1 and TRBJ2-1, with 10 bases matching TRBD1. The CDR3 consists of 15 residues. The V gene end was trimmed by 2 bases and the J gene end by 4 bases; junction bases not matched to a gene: 3. Looked up from germline, CDR1 is SGHRS and CDR2 is YFSETQ. The chain's CDR3 is CASSLGGQGYNEQFF. The CDR3 nucleotides are TGCGCCAGCAGCTTAGGGGGACAGGGGTACAATGAGCAGTTCTTC.

CDR3 sequence reads: CASSYELVGSNQPQHF. In DNA, the CDR3 is TGTGCCAGCAGTTACGAGTTGGTCGGTAGCAATCAGCCCCAGCATTTT. This chain uses TRBV6-2 or TRBV6-3 with TRBJ1-5; D gene ambiguous. The CDR3 covers 16 residues. The V gene lost 2 bases and the J gene lost 0 bases, with 11 bases spanning the gap. Germline CDR1 and CDR2: MNHEY and SVGEGT.

The V and J genes are TRBV5-1 and TRBJ2-5; D unresolved. Looked up from germline, CDR1 is SGHRS and CDR2 is YFSETQ. V dropped 0 bases and J dropped 0 bases, with 6 bases sitting between them. This CDR3 comprises 14 residues. The CDR3 nucleotides read TGCGCCAGCAGCTTGGCAGTGTACCAAGAGACCCAGTACTTC. Amino acids: CASSLAVYQETQYF. The variable domain in full, completed from reference TRBV5-1 and TRBJ2-5, reads KAGVTQTPRYLIKTRGQQVTLSCSPISGHRSVSWYQQTPGQGLQFLFEYFSETQRNKGNFPGRFSGRQFSNSRSEMNVSTLELGDSALYLCASSLAVYQETQYFGPGTRLLVL.

This chain links TRBV5-1 with TRBJ1-1; no firm D call. V lost 0 bases, J lost 3 bases, and 15 bases lay in between. Germline loops: CDR1 SGHRS, CDR2 YFSETQ. This CDR3 has 16 residues. CDR3 loop: CASSLGVKPGDTEAFF. DNA of the CDR3: TGCGCCAGCAGCTTGGGAGTTAAGCCGGGTGACACTGAAGCTTTCTTT.

The chain links TRBV18 to TRBJ2-1; possible D gene TRBD1, 6 bases. V lost 0 bases, J lost 7 bases, and 16 bases lay in between. CDR3 size: 16 residues. The germline CDR1 and CDR2 sequences are KGHSH and LQKENI. CDR3: CASSPPDRTVPNEQFF. CDR3 DNA: TGTGCCAGCTCACCACCCGACAGGACAGTACCAAATGAGCAGTTCTTC. The whole variable domain, remainder taken from reference TRBV18 and TRBJ2-1, is NAGVMQNPRHLVRRRGQEARLRCSPMKGHSHVYWYRQLPEEGLKFMVYLQKENIIDESGMPKERFSAEFPKEGPSILRIQQVVRGDSAAYFCASSPPDRTVPNEQFFGPGTRLTVL.

The sample holds one count of this clone. V usage is TRBV10-1 and J usage is TRBJ2-3; no clear D. Trimming left V 2 bases short and J 1 base short, with 10 bases between. CDR1 is WNHNN and CDR2 is SYGVQD in the germline V gene (reference sequence). This CDR3 comprises 15 residues. The CDR3 sequence: CASSEPRRGTDTQYF. CDR3 in DNA: TGCGCCAGCAGTGAGCCCCGCCGGGGCACAGATACGCAGTATTTT.

This clone was detected once. V is TRBV5-1 and J is TRBJ2-5, with a possible D match to TRBD2 (6 bases). The germline V gene has CDR1 SGHRS and CDR2 YFSETQ. Trimming cost V 0 bases and J 2 bases, with 17 bases left between them. The CDR3 spans 17 residues. The CDR3 spells CASSLGRGGASQETQYF. CDR3 bases: TGCGCCAGCAGCTTGGGGAGGGGCGGAGCCTCACAAGAGACCCAGTACTTC.

Only one count was recorded for this clone. The rearrangement uses TRBV7-3 and TRBJ2-1, with 10 bases that match TRBD2. Germline CDR1 is SGHTA and CDR2 is FQGTGA. V lost 5 bases and J lost 2; bases outside the gene matches: 3. This CDR3 has 15 amino acids. This CDR3 reads CASSQTSGTYNEQFF. The CDR3 nucleotides read TGTGCCAGCAGCCAAACTAGCGGGACCTACAATGAGCAGTTCTTC.

This chain connects TRBV6-1 to TRBJ1-1; 7 bases fit TRBD1. Trimming took 1 base from V and 5 from J; bases not matched to a gene: 10. This CDR3 has 16 amino acids. Germline assignment: CDR1 MNHNS and CDR2 SASEGT. The DNA of the CDR3 is TGTGCCAGCAGTGAAGGGGAGGGGGCGGGGGGTACTGAAGCTTTCTTT. Its protein product is CASSEGEGAGGTEAFF.

CDR3 DNA sequence: TGTGCCAGCAGCCCTGGGGGACTCGCTAACTATGGCTACACCTTC. Translating it yields CASSPGGLANYGYTF. The genes are TRBV9 and TRBJ1-2, with a possible D match to TRBD1 (5 bases). The V end lost 4 bases, the J end lost 0 bases, and 13 bases lay between the germline ends. There are 15 residues in the CDR3. Germline V gene data show CDR1 as SGDLS and CDR2 as YYNGEE. The full variable domain, rest sourced from reference TRBV9 and TRBJ1-2, is DSGVTQTPKHLITATGQRVTLRCSPRSGDLSVYWYQQSLDQGLQFLIQYYNGEERAKGNILERFSAQQFPDLHSELNLSSLELGDSALYFCASSPGGLANYGYTFGSGTRLTVV.